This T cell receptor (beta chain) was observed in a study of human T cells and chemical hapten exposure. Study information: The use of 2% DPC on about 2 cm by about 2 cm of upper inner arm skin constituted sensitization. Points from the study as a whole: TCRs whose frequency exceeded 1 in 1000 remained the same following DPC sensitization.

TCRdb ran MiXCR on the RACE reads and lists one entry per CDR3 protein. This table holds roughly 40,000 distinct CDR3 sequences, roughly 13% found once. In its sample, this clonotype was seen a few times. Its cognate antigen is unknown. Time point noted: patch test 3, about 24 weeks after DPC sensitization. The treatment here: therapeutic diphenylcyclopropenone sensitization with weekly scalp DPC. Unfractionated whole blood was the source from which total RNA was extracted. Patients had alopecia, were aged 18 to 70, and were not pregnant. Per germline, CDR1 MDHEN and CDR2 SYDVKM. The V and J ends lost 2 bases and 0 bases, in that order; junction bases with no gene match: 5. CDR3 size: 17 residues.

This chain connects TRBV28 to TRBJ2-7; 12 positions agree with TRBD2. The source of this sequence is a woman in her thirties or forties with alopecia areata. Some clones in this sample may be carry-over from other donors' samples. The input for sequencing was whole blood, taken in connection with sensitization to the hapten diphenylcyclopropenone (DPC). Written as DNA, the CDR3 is TGTGCCAGCAGTTTACTGACTAGCGGGGGAGCCTCCTACGAGCAGTACTTC. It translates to CASSLLTSGGASYEQYF.